There are a few counts of the clone carrying this T cell receptor (beta chain). The data belong to a study of blood T cell repertoires in COVID-19. Study background: T cells, B-cell-depleted T cells, or PBMCs supplied cDNA or gDNA.

Data came from immunoSEQ multiplex PCR; TCRdb stores just in-frame clones and leaves some out. The table records roughly 170,000 clones, 84% of them present only once. The source of this sequence is a human donor in a cohort sampled during active COVID-19. Sequenced sample: peripheral blood.

CDR3 sequence reads: CASSGTDYEQYF. The CDR3 nucleotides are TGTGCCAGCTCCGGGACAGACTACGAGCAGTACTTC. This chain uses TRBV18 with TRBJ2-7, with 7 positions matching TRBD1. Trimming cost V 6 bases and J 3 bases; bases outside gene matches: 2. CDR3 size: 12 residues. Germline values: CDR1 KGHSH, CDR2 LQKENI.